The 20 T cell receptor beta chains given below trace back to one sample, sequenced in a study of siplizumab effects on memory and regulatory T cells. Some clones are missing from TCRdb's copy, which holds only in-frame ones; the method was immunoSEQ multiplex PCR. The table shows over 100,000 clones, with approximately 90% occurring only once. The sequencing sample was made of CD4+ T cells sorted from blood. Receptors originate from a human donor in good health.

The V and J genes are TRBV14 and TRBJ1-2, with D uncertain. The CDR3 is 12 residues long. The germline V gene has CDR1 SGHDN and CDR2 FVKESK. V dropped 1 base and J dropped 3 bases, with 3 bases sitting between them. The CDR3 bases are TGTGCCAGCAGCCAAGGCCACTATGGCTACACCTTC. Its translation: CASSQGHYGYTF.

V is TRBV5-1 and J is TRBJ2-7; 7 positions match TRBD2. CDR1 and CDR2 (germline): SGHRS, YFSETQ. The length of the CDR3 is 16 residues. V was pared by 0 bases and J by 3 bases, with 9 bases of the junction left unmatched. CDR3 sequence: CASSLVGLPINYEQYF. The CDR3 coding sequence is TGCGCCAGCAGCTTGGTGGGACTACCCATAAACTACGAGCAGTACTTC.

This sequence joins TRBV5-1 and TRBJ2-7; the match to TRBD2 covers 11 bases. V shed 4 bases and J 3 bases; nucleotides not matched to a gene: 9. The CDR3 is made up of 16 amino acids. Germline CDR1 reads SGHRS; CDR2 reads YFSETQ. Here the CDR3 DNA reads TGCGCCAGCAGCCCGGATACTAGCGGGAGCCTCTACGAGCAGTACTTC. The encoded protein is CASSPDTSGSLYEQYF.

This chain joins TRBV7-9 and TRBJ2-1, with D perhaps TRBD1 (6 bases). This CDR3 is built from 15 residues. The V end was cut by 5 bases, the J end by 2 bases, with 13 bases between. Germline values: CDR1 SEHNR, CDR2 FQNEAQ (reference sequence). The CDR3 DNA sequence: TGTGCCAGCAGCCCCAGGGGTCCCCCCTACAATGAGCAGTTCTTC. It is translated as CASSPRGPPYNEQFF.

The rearrangement links TRBV5-1 to TRBJ2-3, with a weak D call TRBD1 (5 bases). The CDR3 contains 15 residues. The V gene lost 6 bases and the J gene lost 2 bases, with 16 bases spanning the gap. Germline V gene sequence: CDR1 SGHRS, CDR2 YFSETQ. CDR3 in amino acids: CASKPVAGNTDTQYF. CDR3 nucleotide sequence: TGCGCCAGCAAGCCGGTCGCAGGGAACACAGATACGCAGTATTTT.

This clone has only one observation. J is TRBJ1-3 and V is TRBV20-1; D is unclear. CDR1 DFQATT and CDR2 SNEGSKA come from the germline V gene (reference sequence). The CDR3 has 11 amino acids. Trimming left V 3 bases short and J 4 bases short, with 4 bases between. CDR3 bases: TGCAGTGCTAGCCGGGGAAACACCATATATTTT. Translating it yields CSASRGNTIYF.

The chain has TRBV4-2 and TRBJ2-3; the match to TRBD2 covers 9 bases. V lost 1 base, J lost 2 bases, and 7 bases stayed unmatched. The CDR3 contains 17 residues. From germline, CDR1 is LGHNA and CDR2 YNFKEQ. The CDR3 nucleotides read TGTGCCAGCAGCCAAGTTGGGACTAGCCGGACCACAGATACGCAGTATTTT. Translated: CASSQVGTSRTTDTQYF.

V is TRBV28 and J is TRBJ1-5; D perhaps matches TRBD1 (6 bases). From germline, CDR1 is MDHEN and CDR2 SYDVKM. Trimming shortened V by 3 bases and J by 4 bases, and 13 bases separated the two germline ends. The CDR3 extends over 15 amino acids. CDR3 in DNA: TGTGCCAGCAGTTTCCAGCAGGGGAAGAATCAGCCCCAGCATTTT. Translation gives CASSFQQGKNQPQHF. The full variable domain, completed using reference TRBV28 and TRBJ1-5, is DVKVTQSSRYLVKRTGEKVFLECVQDMDHENMFWYRQDPGLGLRLIYFSYDVKMKEKGDIPEGYSVSREKKERFSLILESASTNQTSMYLCASSFQQGKNQPQHFGDGTRLSIL.

The J gene is TRBJ2-6, the V gene TRBV5-1; D not certain. The CDR3 spans 15 residues. V lost 3 bases, J lost 2 bases, and 9 bases lay in between. The germline V gene encodes CDR1 SGHRS and CDR2 YFSETQ. The CDR3 protein is CASSSGLTGANVLTF. DNA of the CDR3: TGCGCCAGCAGCTCGGGTCTAACTGGGGCCAACGTCCTGACTTTC.

CDR3 loop: CASSFQIAGGHYEQFF. CDR3 nucleotide sequence: TGTGCCAGCAGCTTTCAGATAGCGGGAGGGCATTATGAGCAGTTCTTC. The chain uses TRBV5-5 and TRBJ2-1, with 11 bases lining up with TRBD2. There are 16 residues in the CDR3. Looked up from germline, CDR1 is SGHKS and CDR2 is YYEKEE (reference sequence). J was trimmed by 8 bases and V by 2 bases; bases with no gene match: 9.

The V gene is TRBV5-1, the J gene TRBJ2-3; a weak D match, TRBD1 (5 bases). CDR3 length: 16 amino acids. With 2 bases removed from V and 0 bases from J, the gap between germline ends came to 13 bases. The germline V gene encodes CDR1 SGHRS and CDR2 YFSETQ. The CDR3 nucleotides read TGCGCCAGCAGCTTCACTGGGGCTTCTAGCACAGATACGCAGTATTTT. It specifies CASSFTGASSTDTQYF.

This CDR3 is CASSLFDRETGEQYF. Written as DNA, the CDR3 is TGCGCCAGCAGCTTGTTCGACAGGGAAACGGGAGAGCAGTACTTC. V usage is TRBV5-1 and J usage is TRBJ2-7; 7 bases are shared with TRBD1. The CDR3 sequence is 15 residues long. Unmatched junction bases numbered 11, after V lost 1 base and J lost 7 bases. Germline lookup yields CDR1 SGHRS and CDR2 YFSETQ.

The CDR3 DNA is TGTGCCAGCAGCCCTACACGGCTTGAGCAGTTCTTC. It encodes CASSPTRLEQFF. The rearrangement links TRBV14 to TRBJ2-1; unclear D gene. In germline, CDR1 is SGHDN, CDR2 FVKESK. Trimming cost V 4 bases and J 9 bases, with 10 bases left between them. This CDR3 has 12 residues.

The rearrangement uses TRBV15 and TRBJ2-5; either TRBD1 or TRBD2 may fit D (6 bases each). CDR3 length: 17 residues. From germline, CDR1 is LNHNV and CDR2 YYDKDF (reference sequence). V lost 4 bases, J lost 0 bases, and 18 bases lay in between. The CDR3 DNA sequence: TGTGCCACCAGCAAAAACGGGAGAGGGGGGTACCAAGAGACCCAGTACTTC. Residues: CATSKNGRGGYQETQYF.

This chain uses TRBV21-1 with TRBJ2-1; TRBD2, as called in the table, went unchecked against the DNA. TRBV21-1 constitutes a pseudogene. The CDR3 contains 14 residues. The DNA for the CDR3 is TGTGCCAGCAGCACTAGCCAAGAGGGCGATGAGCAGTTCTTC. Amino acids: CASSTSQEGDEQFF.

As for this clone: Other DNA sequences within the sample encode an identical CDR3. The chain links TRBV4-1 to TRBJ2-5, with D maybe TRBD1 (6 bases). Germline-derived CDR1 and CDR2 are MGHRA and YSYEKL. V lost 1 base and J 3 bases, leaving 9 bases between the germline ends. The CDR3 loop spans 14 amino acids. CDR3 sequence (DNA): TGCGCCAGCAGCCAAGTGGCAGGGGAAGAGACCCAGTACTTC. Translation: CASSQVAGEETQYF.

The chain links TRBV27 to TRBJ1-5, with D unresolved. CDR3 length: 14 residues. Between the trimmed V and J ends, which lost 9 bases and 0 bases, there was a span of 12 bases. Per germline, CDR1 MNHEY and CDR2 SMNVEV (reference sequence). Written as DNA, the CDR3 is TGTGCCAGTCTAGGCCCATATAGCAATCAGCCCCAGCATTTT. Translated, it gives CASLGPYSNQPQHF.

The J gene is TRBJ1-1, the V gene TRBV18, with TRBD1 identical over 7 bases. Trimming took 5 bases from V and 8 from J; bases not matched to a gene: 8. This CDR3 is 13 amino acids long. Germline lookup yields CDR1 KGHSH and CDR2 LQKENI. This CDR3 is CASSDQGGMEAFF. Written as DNA, the CDR3 is TGTGCCAGCTCAGACCAGGGGGGGATGGAAGCTTTCTTT.

CDR3 coding DNA: TGTGCCAGCAGCTTAAATCGGGTGGACAATGAGCAGTTCTTC. This gives the protein CASSLNRVDNEQFF. The gene calls are TRBV7-9 and TRBJ2-1; unclear D gene. Trimming removed 2 bases from V and 5 bases from J, with 10 bases in between. The length of the CDR3 is 14 residues. In germline, CDR1 is SEHNR, CDR2 FQNEAQ (reference sequence).

This chain connects TRBV5-1 to TRBJ1-5, with 9 bases lining up with TRBD1. This CDR3 spans 16 amino acids. Germline values: CDR1 SGHRS, CDR2 YFSETQ. After removal of 0 bases from V and 0 bases from J, the junction contained 1 base not matched to a gene. In nucleotides, the CDR3 is TGCGCCAGCAGCTTGGGGGGACAGGGTAGCAATCAGCCCCAGCATTTT. This sequence encodes CASSLGGQGSNQPQHF.